This T cell receptor (beta chain) was recorded in a study of OX40 agonist ivuxolimab in advanced cancers. This CDR3 is 11 amino acids long. Trimming took off 6 bases at V and 14 bases at J, with 16 bases between the two ends. Per germline, CDR1 MNHNY and CDR2 SVGAGI (reference sequence). Worth noting for this clone: The same CDR3 arises from other DNA sequences in this sample as well.

The method was immunoSEQ multiplex PCR; TCRdb's version includes in-frame clones alone and lacks a portion of them. The sample lists roughly 63,000 clones, about 85% occurring once. The material sequenced was CD4+ or CD8+ T cells sorted from blood, taken in a trial of the OX40 agonist ivuxolimab. The J gene is TRBJ1-1, the V gene TRBV6-6; D might be TRBD1 (6 bases). This receptor was identified in an adult with an advanced solid tumor such as melanoma, head and neck, liver or kidney cancer. The CDR3 bases are TGTGCCAGCAGCACAGGGTATAGGGCCTTCTTT. Amino acids: CASSTGYRAFF.